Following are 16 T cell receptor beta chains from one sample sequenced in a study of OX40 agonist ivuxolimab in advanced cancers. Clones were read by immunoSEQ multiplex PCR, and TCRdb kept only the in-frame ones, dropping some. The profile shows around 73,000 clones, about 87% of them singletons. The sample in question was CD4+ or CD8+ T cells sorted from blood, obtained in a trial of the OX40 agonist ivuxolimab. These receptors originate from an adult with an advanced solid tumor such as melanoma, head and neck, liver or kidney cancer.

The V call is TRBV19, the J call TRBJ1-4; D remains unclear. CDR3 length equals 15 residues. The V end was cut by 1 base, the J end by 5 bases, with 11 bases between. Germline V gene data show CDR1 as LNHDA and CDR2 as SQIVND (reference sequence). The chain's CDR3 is CASSIVVRSNEKLFF. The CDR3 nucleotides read TGTGCCAGTAGTATAGTAGTAAGGTCGAATGAAAAACTGTTTTTT.

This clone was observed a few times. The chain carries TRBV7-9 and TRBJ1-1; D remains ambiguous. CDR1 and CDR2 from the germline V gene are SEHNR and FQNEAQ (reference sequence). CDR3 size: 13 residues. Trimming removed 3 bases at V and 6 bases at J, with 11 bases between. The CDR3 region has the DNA TGTGCCAGCAGCTTCTTTTTGGACTCTGAAGCTTTCTTT. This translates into CASSFFLDSEAFF.

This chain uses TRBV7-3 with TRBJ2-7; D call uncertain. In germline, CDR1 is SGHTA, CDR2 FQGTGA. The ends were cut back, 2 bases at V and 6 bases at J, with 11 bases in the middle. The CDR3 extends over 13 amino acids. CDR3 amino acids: CASSLVSGVEQYF. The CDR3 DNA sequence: TGTGCCAGCAGCTTAGTGTCTGGGGTCGAGCAGTACTTC. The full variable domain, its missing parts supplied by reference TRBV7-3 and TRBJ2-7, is GAGVSQTPSNKVTEKGKYVELRCDPISGHTALYWYRQSLGQGPEFLIYFQGTGAADDSGLPNDRFFAVRPEGSVSTLKIQRTERGDSAVYLCASSLVSGVEQYFGPGTRLTVT.

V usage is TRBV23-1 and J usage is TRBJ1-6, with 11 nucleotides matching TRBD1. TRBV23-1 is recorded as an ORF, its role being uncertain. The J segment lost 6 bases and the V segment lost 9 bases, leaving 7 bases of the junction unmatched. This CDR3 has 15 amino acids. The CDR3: CARIRGTGGNSPLHF. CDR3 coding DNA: TGCGCCAGAATCCGGGGGACAGGGGGTAATTCACCCCTCCACTTT.

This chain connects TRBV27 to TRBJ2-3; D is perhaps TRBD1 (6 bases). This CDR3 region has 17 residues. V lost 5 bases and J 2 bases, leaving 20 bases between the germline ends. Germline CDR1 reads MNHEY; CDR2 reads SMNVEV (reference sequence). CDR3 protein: CASSPDQGPPFTDTQYF. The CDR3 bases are TGTGCCAGCAGTCCCGACCAGGGGCCTCCGTTCACAGATACGCAGTATTTT.

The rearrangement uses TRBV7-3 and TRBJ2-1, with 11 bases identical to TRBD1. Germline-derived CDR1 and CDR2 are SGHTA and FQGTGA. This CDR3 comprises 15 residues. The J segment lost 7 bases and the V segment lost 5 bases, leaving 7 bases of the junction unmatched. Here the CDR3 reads CASSEEGTGGNEQFF. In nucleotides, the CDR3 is TGTGCCAGCAGCGAGGAAGGGACAGGGGGTAATGAGCAGTTCTTC.

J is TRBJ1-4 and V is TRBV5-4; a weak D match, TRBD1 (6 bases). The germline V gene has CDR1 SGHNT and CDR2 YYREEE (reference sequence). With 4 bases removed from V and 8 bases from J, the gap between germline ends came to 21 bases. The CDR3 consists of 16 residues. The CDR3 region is CASSTPSGTGSEKLFF. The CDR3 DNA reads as TGTGCCAGCAGCACCCCGTCCGGTACAGGGAGCGAAAAACTGTTTTTT. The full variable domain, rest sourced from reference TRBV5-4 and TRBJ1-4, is ETGVTQSPTHLIKTRGQQVTLRCSSQSGHNTVSWYQQALGQGPQFIFQYYREEENGRGNFPPRFSGLQFPNYSSELNVNALELDDSALYLCASSTPSGTGSEKLFFGSGTQLSVL.

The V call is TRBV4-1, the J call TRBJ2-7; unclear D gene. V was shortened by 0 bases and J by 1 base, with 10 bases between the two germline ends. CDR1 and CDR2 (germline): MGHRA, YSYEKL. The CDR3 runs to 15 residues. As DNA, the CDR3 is TGCGCCAGCAGCCAAGATTTTCTAGTTTCCTACGAGCAGTACTTC. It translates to CASSQDFLVSYEQYF.

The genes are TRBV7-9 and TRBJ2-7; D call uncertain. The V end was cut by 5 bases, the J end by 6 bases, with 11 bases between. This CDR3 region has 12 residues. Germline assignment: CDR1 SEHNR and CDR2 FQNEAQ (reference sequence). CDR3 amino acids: CASSPALGEQYF. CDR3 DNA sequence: TGTGCCAGCAGCCCTGCCCTGGGCGAGCAGTACTTC.

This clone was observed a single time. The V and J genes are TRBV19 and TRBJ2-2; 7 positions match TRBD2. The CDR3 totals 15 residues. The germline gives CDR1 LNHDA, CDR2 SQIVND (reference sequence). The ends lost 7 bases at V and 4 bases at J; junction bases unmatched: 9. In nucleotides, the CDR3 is TGTGCCAGTACCTGGCTCACGGGAGGCACCGGGGAGCTGTTTTTT. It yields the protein CASTWLTGGTGELFF.

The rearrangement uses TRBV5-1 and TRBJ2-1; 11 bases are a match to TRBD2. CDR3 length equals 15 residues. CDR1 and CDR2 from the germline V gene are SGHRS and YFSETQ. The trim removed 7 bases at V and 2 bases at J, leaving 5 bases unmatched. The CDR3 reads CASRLAGGPYNEQFF. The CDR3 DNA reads TGCGCCAGCCGGCTAGCGGGAGGCCCCTACAATGAGCAGTTCTTC.

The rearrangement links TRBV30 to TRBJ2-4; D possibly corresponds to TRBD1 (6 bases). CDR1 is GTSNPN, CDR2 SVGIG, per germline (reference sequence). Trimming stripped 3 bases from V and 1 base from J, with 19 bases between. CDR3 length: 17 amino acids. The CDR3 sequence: CAWRRLQGPGAKNIQYF. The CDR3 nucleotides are TGTGCCTGGAGGAGGTTACAGGGCCCCGGGGCCAAAAACATTCAGTACTTC. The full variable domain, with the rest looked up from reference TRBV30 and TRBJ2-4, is SQTIHQWPATLVQPVGSPLSLECTVEGTSNPNLYWYRQAAGRGLQLLFYSVGIGQISSEVPQNLSASRPQDRQFILSSKKLLLSDSGFYLCAWRRLQGPGAKNIQYFGAGTRLSVL.

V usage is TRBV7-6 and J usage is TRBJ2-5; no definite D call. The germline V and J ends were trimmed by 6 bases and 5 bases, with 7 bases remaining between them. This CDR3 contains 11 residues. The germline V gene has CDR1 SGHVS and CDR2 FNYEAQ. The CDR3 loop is CASRDGETQYF. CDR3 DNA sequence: TGTGCCAGCAGGGATGGGGAGACCCAGTACTTC.

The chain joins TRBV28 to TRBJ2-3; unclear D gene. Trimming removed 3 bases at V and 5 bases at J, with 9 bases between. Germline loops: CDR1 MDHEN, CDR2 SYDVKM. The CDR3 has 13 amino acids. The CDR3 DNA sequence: TGTGCCAGCAGTTTTAGAGCAGGAGATACGCAGTATTTT. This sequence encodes CASSFRAGDTQYF.

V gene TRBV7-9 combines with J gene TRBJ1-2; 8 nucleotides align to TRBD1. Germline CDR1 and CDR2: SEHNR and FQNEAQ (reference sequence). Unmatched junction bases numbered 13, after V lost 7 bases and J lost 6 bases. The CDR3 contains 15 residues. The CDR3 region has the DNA TGTGCCAGCACGACTTTGACAGGGGTGGTGGATGGCTACACCTTC. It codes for CASTTLTGVVDGYTF.

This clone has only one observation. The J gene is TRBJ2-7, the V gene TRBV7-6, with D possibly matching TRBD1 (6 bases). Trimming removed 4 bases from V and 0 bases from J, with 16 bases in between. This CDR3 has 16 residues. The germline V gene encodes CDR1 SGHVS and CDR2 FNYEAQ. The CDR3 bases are TGTGCCAGCAGCTCCCCCGGACAGTCGACCTCCTACGAGCAGTACTTC. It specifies CASSSPGQSTSYEQYF.